This passage covers 14 T cell receptor beta chains from one sample sequenced in a study of chemoradiotherapy in HPV16-positive cancers. Only in-frame clones appear in the TCRdb table, and some are missing; sequencing was by immunoSEQ multiplex PCR. The sample yields thousands of clones, under 85% seen once. The sample was collected from a patient who underwent chemoradiotherapy. The receptor set was obtained from a human donor with HPV-associated anogenital cancer.

This chain connects TRBV30 to TRBJ2-1, with a possible D match to TRBD1 (5 bases). The germline V and J ends were trimmed by 3 bases and 10 bases, with 22 bases remaining between them. The V gene's germline CDR1 is GTSNPN and CDR2 SVGIG (reference sequence). This CDR3 is 15 amino acids long. The CDR3 loop is CAWSEGAGWPNEQFF. The CDR3 DNA reads as TGTGCCTGGAGCGAAGGGGCAGGGTGGCCCAACGAGCAGTTCTTC.

V and J are TRBV4-1 and TRBJ1-1; possibly TRBD1 for D (5 bases). Germline V gives CDR1 MGHRA, CDR2 YSYEKL. CDR3 length: 14 amino acids. Trimming left V 1 base short and J 1 base short, with 7 bases between. The CDR3 DNA sequence: TGCGCCAGCAGCCAAGCGGGGGGGAACACTGAAGCTTTCTTT. Translated: CASSQAGGNTEAFF.

With regard to this clone: One junction end disagrees with the germline gene, perhaps due to a read error. The chain combines TRBV5-4 with TRBJ2-5, with TRBD1 matching 7 bases. Germline V gene sequence: CDR1 SGHNT, CDR2 YYREEE (reference sequence). This CDR3 region has 13 residues. The CDR3 sequence: CASSTDRQGTQYF. For the CDR3, the DNA is TGTGCCAGCAGCACGGACAGGCAAGGGACCCAGTACTTC.

This clone was seen a single time. The chain has TRBV5-1 and TRBJ2-6, with D possibly TRBD1 on 6 matching bases. V was clipped by 0 bases and J by 4 bases, with 14 bases between them. Germline V gene data show CDR1 as SGHRS and CDR2 as YFSETQ. CDR3 length: 17 residues. The CDR3 here is CASSLGRGLPGANVLTF. CDR3 DNA sequence: TGCGCCAGCAGCTTGGGCAGGGGTTTACCCGGGGCCAACGTCCTGACTTTC.

In this sample, this clone turned up a few times. CDR3 amino acids: CASTTSGQGADEQYF. CDR3 DNA: TGTGCCAGCACCACGTCCGGACAGGGGGCTGACGAGCAGTACTTC. V usage is TRBV28 and J usage is TRBJ2-7; 11 nucleotides match TRBD1. This CDR3 is built from 15 residues. V was clipped by 7 bases and J by 5 bases; unmatched bases: 10. The germline CDR1 and CDR2 sequences are MDHEN and SYDVKM.

The rearrangement joins TRBV5-1 to TRBJ1-3; D perhaps matches TRBD1 (6 bases). CDR3 length equals 14 residues. V was trimmed by 0 bases and J by 3 bases, leaving 7 bases between them. The V gene's germline CDR1 is SGHRS and CDR2 YFSETQ. The CDR3 protein is CASSLGQVGNTIYF. For the CDR3, the DNA is TGCGCCAGCAGCTTGGGACAGGTTGGAAACACCATATATTTT. Combining the CDR3 with reference TRBV5-1 and TRBJ1-3 gives the whole variable domain KAGVTQTPRYLIKTRGQQVTLSCSPISGHRSVSWYQQTPGQGLQFLFEYFSETQRNKGNFPGRFSGRQFSNSRSEMNVSTLELGDSALYLCASSLGQVGNTIYFGEGSWLTVV.

This clone was seen just once. The rearrangement joins TRBV27 to TRBJ2-5; D ambiguous. Trimming cost V 2 bases and J 5 bases, with 3 bases left between them. Germline V lookup: CDR1 MNHEY, CDR2 SMNVEV (reference sequence). This CDR3 spans 11 amino acids. CDR3 nucleotide sequence: TGTGCCAGCAGTTTAGTTGAGACCCAGTACTTC. This sequence encodes CASSLVETQYF.

This clone has a single count. The gene calls are TRBV11-2 and TRBJ2-1; D remains unclear. The length of the CDR3 is 16 residues. The germline V and J ends were trimmed by 0 bases and 7 bases, with 16 bases remaining between them. Per germline, CDR1 SGHAT and CDR2 FQNNGV. CDR3 sequence reads: CASSLDRTTIANEQFF. The DNA of the CDR3 is TGTGCCAGCAGCTTAGATCGGACCACAATCGCGAATGAGCAGTTCTTC.

This chain connects TRBV4-3 to TRBJ2-3, with D perhaps matching TRBD1 (6 bases). V lost 2 bases, J lost 0 bases, and 6 bases lay in between. The CDR3 runs to 14 residues. CDR1 is LGHNA, CDR2 YSLEER, per germline. DNA of the CDR3: TGCGCCAGCAGCCAACAGGGGAGCACAGATACGCAGTATTTT. As protein: CASSQQGSTDTQYF.

This clone has more than one count but fewer than ten. This chain uses TRBV20-1 with TRBJ2-5; TRBD2 matches at 7 bases. This CDR3 region has 11 residues. CDR1 and CDR2 from the germline V gene are DFQATT and SNEGSKA (reference sequence). The V and J ends lost 6 bases and 5 bases, in that order; junction bases with no gene match: 3. The CDR3 spells CSAGRRETQYF. The CDR3 bases are TGCAGTGCCGGGAGGAGGGAGACCCAGTACTTC.

This rearrangement joins TRBV5-1 to TRBJ2-5; D uncertain. V was clipped by 4 bases and J by 2 bases, with 15 bases between them. Germline CDR1 is SGHRS and CDR2 is YFSETQ. The CDR3 loop spans 15 amino acids. This chain's CDR3 is CASSPSGARQETQYF. For the CDR3, the DNA is TGCGCCAGCAGCCCATCAGGCGCCCGACAAGAGACCCAGTACTTC.

This rearrangement joins TRBV27 to TRBJ2-1, with TRBD2 as a possible D gene (5 bases). V shed 6 bases and J shed 4 bases, with 16 bases lying between them. The CDR3 sequence is 15 residues long. Per germline, CDR1 MNHEY and CDR2 SMNVEV (reference sequence). CDR3 sequence reads: CASSHFPPGYNEQFF. In DNA form, the CDR3 reads TGTGCCAGCAGCCACTTTCCTCCGGGATACAATGAGCAGTTCTTC.

The gene calls are TRBV6-1 and TRBJ2-2; D may be TRBD1 or TRBD2 (5 bases each). CDR1 MNHNS and CDR2 SASEGT come from the germline V gene. The CDR3 spans 14 residues. Trimming shortened V by 5 bases and J by 12 bases, and 19 bases separated the two germline ends. CDR3 sequence: CASSIRDPRIKLFF. As DNA, the CDR3 is TGTGCCAGCAGTATACGGGACCCCAGAATTAAGCTGTTTTTT.

This clone showed up just a few times. One junction end disagrees with the germline gene, perhaps due to a read error. The chain is built from TRBV6-1 and TRBJ2-7; 11 bases are shared with TRBD2. Per germline, CDR1 MNHNS and CDR2 SASEGT. The length of the CDR3 is 16 residues. CDR3 sequence (DNA): TGTGCCAGCAGGGAAGGGACTAGCGGACTCTCCTACGAGCAGTACTTC. It is translated as CASREGTSGLSYEQYF.